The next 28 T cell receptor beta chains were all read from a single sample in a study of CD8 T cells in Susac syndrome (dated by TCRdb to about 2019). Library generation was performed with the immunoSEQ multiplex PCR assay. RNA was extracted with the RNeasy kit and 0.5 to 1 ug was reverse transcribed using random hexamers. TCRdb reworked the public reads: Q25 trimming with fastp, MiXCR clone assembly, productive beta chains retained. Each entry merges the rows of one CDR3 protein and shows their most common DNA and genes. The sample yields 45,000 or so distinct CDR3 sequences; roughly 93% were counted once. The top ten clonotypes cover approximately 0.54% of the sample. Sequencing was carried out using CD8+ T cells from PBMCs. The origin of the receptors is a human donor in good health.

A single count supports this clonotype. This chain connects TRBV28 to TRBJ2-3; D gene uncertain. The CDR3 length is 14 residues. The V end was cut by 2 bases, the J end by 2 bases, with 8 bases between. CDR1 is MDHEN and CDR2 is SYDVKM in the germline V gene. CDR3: CASSLEAATDTQYF. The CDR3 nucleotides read TGTGCCAGCAGTTTAGAGGCAGCCACAGATACGCAGTATTTT.

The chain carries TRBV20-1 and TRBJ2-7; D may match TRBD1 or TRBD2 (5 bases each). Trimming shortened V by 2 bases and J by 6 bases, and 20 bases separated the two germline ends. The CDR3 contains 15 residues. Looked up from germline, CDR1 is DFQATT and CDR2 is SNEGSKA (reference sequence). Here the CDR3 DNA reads TGCAGTGCTAGAAGTTATCGGGACGCAGTCGGCGAGCAGTACTTC. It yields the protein CSARSYRDAVGEQYF.

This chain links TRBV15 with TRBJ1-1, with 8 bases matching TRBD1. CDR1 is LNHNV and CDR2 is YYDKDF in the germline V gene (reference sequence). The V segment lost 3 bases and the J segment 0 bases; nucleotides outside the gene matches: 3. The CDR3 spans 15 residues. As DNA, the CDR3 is TGTGCCACCAGCAGGGACAGGGCCCTGAACACTGAAGCTTTCTTT. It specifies CATSRDRALNTEAFF.

The CDR3 spells CAIPSTSGRLEETQYF. As DNA, the CDR3 is TGTGCCATCCCCTCGACTAGCGGGAGGCTGGAGGAGACCCAGTACTTC. V usage is TRBV24-1 and J usage is TRBJ2-5, with 13 bases fitting TRBD2. Looked up from germline, CDR1 is KGHDR and CDR2 is SFDVKD. The V and J ends lost 11 bases and 5 bases, in that order; junction bases with no gene match: 13. The CDR3 spans 16 residues.

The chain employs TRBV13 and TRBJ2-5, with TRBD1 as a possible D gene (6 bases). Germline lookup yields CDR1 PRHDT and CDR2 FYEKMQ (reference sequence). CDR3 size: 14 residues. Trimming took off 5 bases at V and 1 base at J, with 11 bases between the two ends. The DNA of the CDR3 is TGTGCCAGCAGCCTGAAGACAGGCCAAGAGACCCAGTACTTC. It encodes CASSLKTGQETQYF.

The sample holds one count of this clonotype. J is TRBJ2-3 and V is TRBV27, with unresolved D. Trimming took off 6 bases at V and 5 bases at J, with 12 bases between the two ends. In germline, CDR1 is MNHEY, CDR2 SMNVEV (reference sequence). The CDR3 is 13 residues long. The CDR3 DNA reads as TGTGCCAGCAGGCGCCTCATGGGAGATACGCAGTATTTT. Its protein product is CASRRLMGDTQYF.

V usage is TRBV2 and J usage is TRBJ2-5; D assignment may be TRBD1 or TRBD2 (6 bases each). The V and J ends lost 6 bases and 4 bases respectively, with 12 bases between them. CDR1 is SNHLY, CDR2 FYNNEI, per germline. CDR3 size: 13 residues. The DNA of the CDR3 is TGTGCCAGCAGGGGGGGCAGCTTAGAGACCCAGTACTTC. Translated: CASRGGSLETQYF.

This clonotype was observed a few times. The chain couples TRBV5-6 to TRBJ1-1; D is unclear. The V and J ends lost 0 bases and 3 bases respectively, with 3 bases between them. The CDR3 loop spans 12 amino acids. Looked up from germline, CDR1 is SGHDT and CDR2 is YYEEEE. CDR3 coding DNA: TGTGCCAGCAGCTTGGGAGACACTGAAGCTTTCTTT. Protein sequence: CASSLGDTEAFF.

This CDR3 is CASSEQGSNNEQFF. DNA of the CDR3: TGTGCCAGCAGTGAGCAGGGGAGTAACAATGAGCAGTTCTTC. This chain uses TRBV2 with TRBJ2-1, with a possible D match to TRBD1 (6 bases). The CDR3 is made up of 14 amino acids. V was trimmed by 3 bases and J by 5 bases, leaving 11 bases between them. The germline CDR1 and CDR2 sequences are SNHLY and FYNNEI.

CDR3 sequence (DNA): TGTGCCAGCAGCTTGGTTCAGGAAGAGACCCAGTACTTC. As protein: CASSLVQEETQYF. The rearrangement joins TRBV5-6 to TRBJ2-5; D ambiguous. This CDR3 comprises 13 residues. V was cut by 0 bases and J by 3 bases, with 6 bases left in between. Germline V CDR1 and CDR2: SGHDT, YYEEEE. Based on the CDR3 plus reference TRBV5-6 and TRBJ2-5, the full variable domain is DAGVTQSPTHLIKTRGQQVTLRCSPKSGHDTVSWYQQALGQGPQFIFQYYEEEERQRGNFPDRFSGHQFPNYSSELNVNALLLGDSALYLCASSLVQEETQYFGPGTRLLVL.

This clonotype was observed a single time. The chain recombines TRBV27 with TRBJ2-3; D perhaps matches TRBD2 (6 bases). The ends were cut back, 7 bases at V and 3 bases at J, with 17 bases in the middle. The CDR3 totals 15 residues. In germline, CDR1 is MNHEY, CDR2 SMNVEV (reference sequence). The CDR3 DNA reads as TGTGCCAGCACCCTAGCAGGAGGGGTGACAGATACGCAGTATTTT. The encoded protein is CASTLAGGVTDTQYF.

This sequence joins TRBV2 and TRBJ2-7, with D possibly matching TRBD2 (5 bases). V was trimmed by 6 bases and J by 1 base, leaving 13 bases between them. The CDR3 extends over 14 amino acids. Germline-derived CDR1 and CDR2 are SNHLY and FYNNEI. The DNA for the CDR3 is TGTGCCAGCAGGTCGGGGTCTGCTTCCTACGAGCAGTACTTC. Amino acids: CASRSGSASYEQYF.

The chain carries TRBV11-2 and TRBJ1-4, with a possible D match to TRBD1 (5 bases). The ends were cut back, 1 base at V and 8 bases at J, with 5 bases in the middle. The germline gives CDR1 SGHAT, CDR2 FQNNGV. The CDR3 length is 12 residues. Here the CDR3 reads CASSLGGEKLFF. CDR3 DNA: TGTGCCAGCAGCTTAGGGGGGGAAAAACTGTTTTTT.

CDR3 region: CASSQVGSGNSYEQYF. CDR3 nucleotides: TGTGCCAGCAGCCAAGTCGGTAGCGGGAACTCCTACGAGCAGTACTTC. V usage is TRBV3-1 and J usage is TRBJ2-7, with 8 bases aligning to TRBD2. Germline CDR1 is LGHDT and CDR2 is YNNKEL (reference sequence). The CDR3 has 16 amino acids. V lost 1 base, J lost 0 bases, and 5 bases stayed unmatched.

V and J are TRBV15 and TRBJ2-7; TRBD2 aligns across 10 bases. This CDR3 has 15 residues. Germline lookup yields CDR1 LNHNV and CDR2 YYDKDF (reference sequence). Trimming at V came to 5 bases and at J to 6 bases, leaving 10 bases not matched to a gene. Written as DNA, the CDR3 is TGTGCCACCAGCCCTAGACTAGCGGGCTTACTCGAGCAGTACTTC. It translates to CATSPRLAGLLEQYF.

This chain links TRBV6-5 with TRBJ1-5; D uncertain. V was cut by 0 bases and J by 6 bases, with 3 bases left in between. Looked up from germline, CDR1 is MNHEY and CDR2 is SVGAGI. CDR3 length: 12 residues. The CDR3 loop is CASSYSGQPQHF. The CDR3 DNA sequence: TGTGCCAGCAGTTACTCAGGTCAGCCCCAGCATTTT.

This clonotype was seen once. In DNA form, the CDR3 reads TGTGCCAGCAGCCCGAGGGCCCTGAACTATGGCTACACCTTC. Amino acids: CASSPRALNYGYTF. The V gene is TRBV5-8, the J gene TRBJ1-2, with no clear D. Looked up from germline, CDR1 is SGHTS and CDR2 is YDEGEE. V lost 4 bases and J 2 bases, leaving 12 bases between the germline ends. CDR3 size: 14 residues.

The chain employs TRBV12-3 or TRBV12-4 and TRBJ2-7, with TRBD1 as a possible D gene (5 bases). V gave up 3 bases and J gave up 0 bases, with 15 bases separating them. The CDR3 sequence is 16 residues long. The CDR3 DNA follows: TGTGCCAGCAGTTTCACAGGTGCTTCAGTCTCCTACGAGCAGTACTTC. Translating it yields CASSFTGASVSYEQYF.

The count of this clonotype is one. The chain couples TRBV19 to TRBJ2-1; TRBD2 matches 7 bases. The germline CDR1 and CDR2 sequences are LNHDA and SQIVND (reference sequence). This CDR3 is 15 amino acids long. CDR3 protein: CAAASGITSYNEQFF. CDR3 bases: TGTGCAGCGGCTAGCGGAATAACATCCTACAATGAGCAGTTCTTC.

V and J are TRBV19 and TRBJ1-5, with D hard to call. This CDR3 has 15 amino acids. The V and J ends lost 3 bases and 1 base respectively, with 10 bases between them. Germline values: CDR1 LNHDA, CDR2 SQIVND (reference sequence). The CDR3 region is CASSILPASNQPQHF. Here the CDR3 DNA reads TGTGCCAGTAGTATCCTCCCGGCGAGCAATCAGCCCCAGCATTTT. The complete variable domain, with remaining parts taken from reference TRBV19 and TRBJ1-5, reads DGGITQSPKYLFRKEGQNVTLSCEQNLNHDAMYWYRQDPGQGLRLIYYSQIVNDFQKGDIAEGYSVSREKKESFPLTVTSAQKNPTAFYLCASSILPASNQPQHFGDGTRLSIL.

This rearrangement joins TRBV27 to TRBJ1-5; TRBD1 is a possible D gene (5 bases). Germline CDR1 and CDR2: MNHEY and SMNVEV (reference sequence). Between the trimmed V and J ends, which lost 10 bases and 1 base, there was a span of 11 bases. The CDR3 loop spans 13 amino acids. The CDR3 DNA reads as TGTGCCACCTCCGAGGGGAGCAATCAGCCCCAGCATTTT. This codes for CATSEGSNQPQHF.

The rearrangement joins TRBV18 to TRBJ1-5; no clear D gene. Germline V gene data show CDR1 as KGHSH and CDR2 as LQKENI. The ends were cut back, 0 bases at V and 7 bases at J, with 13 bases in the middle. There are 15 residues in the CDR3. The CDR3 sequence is CASSPPGGPGQPQHF. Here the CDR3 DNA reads TGTGCCAGCTCACCACCAGGCGGGCCCGGGCAGCCCCAGCATTTT. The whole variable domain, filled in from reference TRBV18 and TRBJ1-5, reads NAGVMQNPRHLVRRRGQEARLRCSPMKGHSHVYWYRQLPEEGLKFMVYLQKENIIDESGMPKERFSAEFPKEGPSILRIQQVVRGDSAAYFCASSPPGGPGQPQHFGDGTRLSIL.

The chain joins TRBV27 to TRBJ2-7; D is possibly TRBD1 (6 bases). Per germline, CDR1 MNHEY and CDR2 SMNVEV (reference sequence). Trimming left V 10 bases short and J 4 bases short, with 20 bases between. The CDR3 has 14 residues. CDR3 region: CATRPGQSTYEQYF. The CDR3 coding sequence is TGTGCCACTCGGCCCGGACAGAGTACTTACGAGCAGTACTTC.

This chain's CDR3 is CASSLLASGGEQFF. The CDR3 DNA sequence: TGTGCCAGCAGCTTATTGGCGTCGGGGGGGGAGCAGTTCTTC. The chain combines TRBV7-9 with TRBJ2-1; 8 bases are a match to TRBD2. V shed 2 bases, J shed 10 bases, and the junction held 7 bases outside the gene matches. CDR3 size: 14 residues. The germline gives CDR1 SEHNR, CDR2 FQNEAQ (reference sequence).

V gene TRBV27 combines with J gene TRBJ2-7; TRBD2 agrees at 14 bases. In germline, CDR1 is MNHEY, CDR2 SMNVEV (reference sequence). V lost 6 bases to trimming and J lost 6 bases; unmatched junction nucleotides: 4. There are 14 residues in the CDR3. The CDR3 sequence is CASRTSGRAPEQYF. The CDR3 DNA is TGTGCCAGCAGGACTAGCGGGAGGGCCCCCGAGCAGTACTTC.

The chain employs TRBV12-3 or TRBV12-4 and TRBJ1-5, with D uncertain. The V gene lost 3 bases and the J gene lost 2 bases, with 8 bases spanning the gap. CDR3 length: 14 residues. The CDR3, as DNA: TGTGCCAGCAGTTTCGATGAGGGCAATCAGCCCCAGCATTTT. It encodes CASSFDEGNQPQHF.

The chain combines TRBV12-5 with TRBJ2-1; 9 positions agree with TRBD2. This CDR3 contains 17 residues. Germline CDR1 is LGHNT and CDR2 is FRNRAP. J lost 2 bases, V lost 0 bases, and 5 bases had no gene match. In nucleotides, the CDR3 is TGTGCTAGTGGTTTGGTCCCGACTAGCGGTGCCTACAATGAGCAGTTCTTC. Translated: CASGLVPTSGAYNEQFF. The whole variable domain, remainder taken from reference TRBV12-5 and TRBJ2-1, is DARVTQTPRHKVTEMGQEVTMRCQPILGHNTVFWYRQTMMQGLELLAYFRNRAPLDDSGMPKDRFSAEMPDATLATLKIQPSEPRDSAVYFCASGLVPTSGAYNEQFFGPGTRLTVL.

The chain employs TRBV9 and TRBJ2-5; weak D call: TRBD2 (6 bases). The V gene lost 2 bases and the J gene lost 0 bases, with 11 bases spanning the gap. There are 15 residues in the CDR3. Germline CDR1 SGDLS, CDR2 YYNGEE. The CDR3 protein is CASSVGGANQETQYF. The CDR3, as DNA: TGTGCCAGCAGCGTGGGCGGGGCCAACCAAGAGACCCAGTACTTC.